The present entry profiles one T cell receptor (beta chain) with its context. In the authors' methods: Amplification of reference gene primers provided the estimated nucleated cell counts. Some clones are missing from TCRdb's copy, which holds only in-frame ones; the method was immunoSEQ multiplex PCR. V and J calls and clone size follow that table, whereas D and trimming were derived from the DNA. The table includes approximately 240,000 clones, 85% detected once. The J segment lost 2 bases and the V segment lost 8 bases, leaving 12 bases of the junction unmatched. This CDR3 has 15 residues. From germline, CDR1 is WNHNN and CDR2 SYGVQD (reference sequence). This sample is drawn from a study of blood T cell repertoires in COVID-19. Across the whole study: Donors in the United States, Italy and Spain gave samples during acute or convalescent COVID-19. T cells, B-cell-depleted T cells, or PBMCs supplied cDNA or gDNA.

The receptor's source is a woman in her sixties or seventies with active or convalescent COVID-19. Sequencing input: peripheral blood. The chain has TRBV10-1 and TRBJ2-7, with 7 bases aligning to TRBD1. The CDR3 is CASFLRDRATYEQYV. The CDR3 nucleotides read TGCGCCAGCTTTCTCCGGGACAGAGCAACCTACGAGCAGTACGTC.